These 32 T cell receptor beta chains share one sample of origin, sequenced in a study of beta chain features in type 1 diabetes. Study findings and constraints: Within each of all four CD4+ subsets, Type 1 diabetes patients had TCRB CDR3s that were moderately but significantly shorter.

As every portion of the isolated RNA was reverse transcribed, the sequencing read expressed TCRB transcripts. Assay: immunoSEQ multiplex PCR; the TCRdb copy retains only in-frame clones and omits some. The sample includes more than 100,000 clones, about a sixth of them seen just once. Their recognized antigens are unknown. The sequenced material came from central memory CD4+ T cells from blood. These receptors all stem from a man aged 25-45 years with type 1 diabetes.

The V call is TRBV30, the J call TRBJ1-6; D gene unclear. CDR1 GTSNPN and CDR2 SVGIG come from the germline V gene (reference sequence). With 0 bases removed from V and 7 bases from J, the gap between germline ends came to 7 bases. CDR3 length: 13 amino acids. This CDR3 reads CAWSVRRNSPLHF. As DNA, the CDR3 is TGTGCCTGGAGTGTCAGAAGAAATTCACCCCTCCACTTT.

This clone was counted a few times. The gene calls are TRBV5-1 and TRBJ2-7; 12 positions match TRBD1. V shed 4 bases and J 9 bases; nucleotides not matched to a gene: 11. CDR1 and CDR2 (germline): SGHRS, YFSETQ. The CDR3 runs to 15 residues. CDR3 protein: CASSGTGGSETWQYF. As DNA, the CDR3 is TGCGCCAGCAGCGGGACAGGGGGCTCCGAAACCTGGCAGTACTTC.

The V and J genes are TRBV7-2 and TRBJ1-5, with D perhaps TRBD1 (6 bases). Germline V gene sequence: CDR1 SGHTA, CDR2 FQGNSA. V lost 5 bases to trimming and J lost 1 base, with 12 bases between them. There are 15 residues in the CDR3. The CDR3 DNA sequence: TGTGCCAGCAGCCCCGAGGGGGTGAGCAATCAGCCCCAGCATTTT. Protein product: CASSPEGVSNQPQHF.

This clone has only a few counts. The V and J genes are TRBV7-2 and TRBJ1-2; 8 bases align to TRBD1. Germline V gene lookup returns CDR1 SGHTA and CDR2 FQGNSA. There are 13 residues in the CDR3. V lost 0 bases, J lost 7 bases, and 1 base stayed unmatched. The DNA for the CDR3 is TGTGCCAGCAGCTTAGCCAGGGGGCTTGGCTACACCTTC. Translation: CASSLARGLGYTF.

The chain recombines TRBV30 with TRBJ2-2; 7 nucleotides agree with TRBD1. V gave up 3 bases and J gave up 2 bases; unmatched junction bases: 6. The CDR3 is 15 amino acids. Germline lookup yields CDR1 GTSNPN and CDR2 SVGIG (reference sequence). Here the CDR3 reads CAWRRTGINTGELFF. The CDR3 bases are TGTGCCTGGAGGCGGACAGGAATAAACACCGGGGAGCTGTTTTTT.

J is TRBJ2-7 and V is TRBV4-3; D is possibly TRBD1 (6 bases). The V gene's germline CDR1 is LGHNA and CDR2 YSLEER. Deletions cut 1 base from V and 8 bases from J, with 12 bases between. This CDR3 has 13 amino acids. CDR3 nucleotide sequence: TGCGCCAGCAGCCAAGGGACAGCTCTTAAGCAGTACTTC. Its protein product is CASSQGTALKQYF.

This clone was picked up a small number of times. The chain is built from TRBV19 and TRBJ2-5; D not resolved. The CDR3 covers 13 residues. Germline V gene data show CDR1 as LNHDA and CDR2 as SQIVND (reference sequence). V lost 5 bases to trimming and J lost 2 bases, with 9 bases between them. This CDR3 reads CASSAILQETQYF. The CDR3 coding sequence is TGTGCCAGTAGTGCAATCCTTCAAGAGACCCAGTACTTC.

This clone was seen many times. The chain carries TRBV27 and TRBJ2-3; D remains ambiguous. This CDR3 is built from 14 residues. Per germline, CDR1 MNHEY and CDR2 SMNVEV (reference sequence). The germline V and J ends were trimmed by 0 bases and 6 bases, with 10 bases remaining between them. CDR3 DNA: TGTGCCAGCAGTTTATCGATGGGTGCGGATACGCAGTATTTT. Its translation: CASSLSMGADTQYF.

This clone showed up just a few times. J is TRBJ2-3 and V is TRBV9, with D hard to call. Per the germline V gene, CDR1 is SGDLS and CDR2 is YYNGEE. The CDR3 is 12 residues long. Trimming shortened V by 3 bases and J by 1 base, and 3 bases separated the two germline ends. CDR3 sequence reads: CASSARTDTQYF. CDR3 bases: TGTGCCAGCAGCGCCCGCACAGATACGCAGTATTTT.

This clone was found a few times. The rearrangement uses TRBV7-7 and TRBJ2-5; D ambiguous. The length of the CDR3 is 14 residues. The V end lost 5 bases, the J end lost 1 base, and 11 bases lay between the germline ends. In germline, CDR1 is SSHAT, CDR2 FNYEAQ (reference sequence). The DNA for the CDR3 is TGTGCCAGCAGCCCAAACCCTAGCCAAGAGACCCAGTACTTC. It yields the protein CASSPNPSQETQYF.

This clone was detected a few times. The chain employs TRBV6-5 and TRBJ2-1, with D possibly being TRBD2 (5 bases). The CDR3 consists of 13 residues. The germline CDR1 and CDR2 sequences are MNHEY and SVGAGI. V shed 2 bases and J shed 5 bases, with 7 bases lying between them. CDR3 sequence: CASSYPGNNEQFF. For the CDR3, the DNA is TGTGCCAGCAGTTACCCGGGGAACAATGAGCAGTTCTTC.

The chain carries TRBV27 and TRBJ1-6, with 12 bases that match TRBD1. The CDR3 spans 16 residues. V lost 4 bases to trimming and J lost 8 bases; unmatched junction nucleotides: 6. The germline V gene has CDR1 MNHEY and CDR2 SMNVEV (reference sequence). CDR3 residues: CASSSGTGGFDSPLHF. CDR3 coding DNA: TGTGCCAGCAGTTCAGGGACAGGGGGCTTTGATTCACCCCTCCACTTT.

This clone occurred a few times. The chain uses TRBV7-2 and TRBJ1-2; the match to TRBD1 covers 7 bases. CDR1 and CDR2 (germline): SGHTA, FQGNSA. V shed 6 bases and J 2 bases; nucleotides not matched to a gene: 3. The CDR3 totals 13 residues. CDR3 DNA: TGTGCCAGCAGGGGACAGACCAACTATGGCTACACCTTC. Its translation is CASRGQTNYGYTF. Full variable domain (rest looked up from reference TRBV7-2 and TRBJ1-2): GAGVSQSPSNKVTEKGKDVELRCDPISGHTALYWYRQSLGQGLEFLIYFQGNSAPDKSGLPSDRFSAERTGGSVSTLTIQRTQQEDSAVYLCASRGQTNYGYTFGSGTRLTVV.

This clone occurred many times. The CDR3 DNA sequence: TGTGCCAGCATGAGTGATAGGCTTTCCACAGATACGCAGTATTTT. Translating gives CASMSDRLSTDTQYF. The V call is TRBV6-1, the J call TRBJ2-3; no firm D call. Per germline, CDR1 MNHNS and CDR2 SASEGT. This CDR3 is built from 15 residues. Trimming removed 7 bases from V and 2 bases from J, with 16 bases in between.

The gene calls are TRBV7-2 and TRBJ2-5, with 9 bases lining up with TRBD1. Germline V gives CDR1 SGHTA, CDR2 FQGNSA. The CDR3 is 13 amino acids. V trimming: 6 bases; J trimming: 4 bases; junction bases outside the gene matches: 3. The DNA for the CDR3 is TGTGCCAGCAGGAAGGACAGGGGAGAGACCCAGTACTTC. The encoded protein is CASRKDRGETQYF. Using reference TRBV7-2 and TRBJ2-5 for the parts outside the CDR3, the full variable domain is GAGVSQSPSNKVTEKGKDVELRCDPISGHTALYWYRQSLGQGLEFLIYFQGNSAPDKSGLPSDRFSAERTGGSVSTLTIQRTQQEDSAVYLCASRKDRGETQYFGPGTRLLVL.

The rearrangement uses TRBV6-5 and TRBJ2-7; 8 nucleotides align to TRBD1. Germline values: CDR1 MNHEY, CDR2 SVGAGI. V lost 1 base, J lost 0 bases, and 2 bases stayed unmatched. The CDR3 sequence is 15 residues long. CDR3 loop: CASSYLGTGSYEQYF. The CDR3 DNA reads TGTGCCAGCAGTTACTTAGGGACAGGCTCCTACGAGCAGTACTTC.

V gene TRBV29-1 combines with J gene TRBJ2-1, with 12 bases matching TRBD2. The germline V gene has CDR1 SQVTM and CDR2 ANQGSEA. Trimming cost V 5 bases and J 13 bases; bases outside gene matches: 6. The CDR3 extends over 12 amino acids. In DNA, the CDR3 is TGCAGCGTTTCTAGCGGGGGGGCCGAACAGTTCTTC. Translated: CSVSSGGAEQFF.

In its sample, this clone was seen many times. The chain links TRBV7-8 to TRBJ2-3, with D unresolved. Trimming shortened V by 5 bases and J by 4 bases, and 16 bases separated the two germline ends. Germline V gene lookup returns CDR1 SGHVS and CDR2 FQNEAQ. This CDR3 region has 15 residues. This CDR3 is CASSRDLGPADTQYF. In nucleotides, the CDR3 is TGTGCCAGCAGCCGCGACCTCGGTCCGGCAGATACGCAGTATTTT. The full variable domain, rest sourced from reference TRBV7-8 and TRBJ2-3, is GAGVSQSPRYKVAKRGQDVALRCDPISGHVSLFWYQQALGQGPEFLTYFQNEAQLDKSGLPSDRFFAERPEGSVSTLKIQRTQQEDSAVYLCASSRDLGPADTQYFGPGTRLTVL.

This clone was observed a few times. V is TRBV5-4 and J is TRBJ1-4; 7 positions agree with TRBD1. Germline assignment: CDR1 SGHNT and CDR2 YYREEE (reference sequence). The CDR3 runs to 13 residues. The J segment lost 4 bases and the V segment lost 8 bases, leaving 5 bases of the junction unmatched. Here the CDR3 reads CASRTGFNEKLFF. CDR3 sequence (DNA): TGTGCCAGTCGGACAGGATTTAATGAAAAACTGTTTTTT.

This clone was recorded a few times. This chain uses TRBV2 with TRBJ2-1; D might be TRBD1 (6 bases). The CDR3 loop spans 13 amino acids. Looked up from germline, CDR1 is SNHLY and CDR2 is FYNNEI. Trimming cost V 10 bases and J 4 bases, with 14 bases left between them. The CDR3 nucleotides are TGTGCCACTCATCAAACAGGGTACAATGAGCAGTTCTTC. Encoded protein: CATHQTGYNEQFF.

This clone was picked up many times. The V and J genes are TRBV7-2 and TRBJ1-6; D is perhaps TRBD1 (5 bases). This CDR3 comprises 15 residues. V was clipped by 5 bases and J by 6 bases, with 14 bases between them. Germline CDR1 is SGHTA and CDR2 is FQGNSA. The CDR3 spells CASSISGGSNSPLHF. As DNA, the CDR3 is TGTGCCAGCAGCATTAGTGGGGGTTCTAATTCACCCCTCCACTTT. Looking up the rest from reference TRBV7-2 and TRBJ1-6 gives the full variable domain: GAGVSQSPSNKVTEKGKDVELRCDPISGHTALYWYRQSLGQGLEFLIYFQGNSAPDKSGLPSDRFSAERTGGSVSTLTIQRTQQEDSAVYLCASSISGGSNSPLHFGNGTRLTVT.

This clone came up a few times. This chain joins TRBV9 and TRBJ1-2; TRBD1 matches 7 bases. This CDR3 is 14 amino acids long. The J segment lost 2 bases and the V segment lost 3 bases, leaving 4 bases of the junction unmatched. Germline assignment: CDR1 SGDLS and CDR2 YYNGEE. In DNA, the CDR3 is TGTGCCAGCAGCGCCCTACAGGGGAACTATGGCTACACCTTC. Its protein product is CASSALQGNYGYTF. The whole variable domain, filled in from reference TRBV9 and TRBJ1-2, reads DSGVTQTPKHLITATGQRVTLRCSPRSGDLSVYWYQQSLDQGLQFLIQYYNGEERAKGNILERFSAQQFPDLHSELNLSSLELGDSALYFCASSALQGNYGYTFGSGTRLTVV.

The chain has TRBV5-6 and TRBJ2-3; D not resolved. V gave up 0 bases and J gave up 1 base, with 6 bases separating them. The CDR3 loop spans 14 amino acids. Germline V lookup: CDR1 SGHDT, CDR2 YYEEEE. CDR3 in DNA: TGTGCCAGCAGCTTGGGGACGCGCACAGATACGCAGTATTTT. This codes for CASSLGTRTDTQYF.

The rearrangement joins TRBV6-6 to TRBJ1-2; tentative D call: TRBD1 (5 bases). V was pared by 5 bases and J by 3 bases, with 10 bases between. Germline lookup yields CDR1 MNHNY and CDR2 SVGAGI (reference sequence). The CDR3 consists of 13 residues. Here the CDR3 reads CASSHQGDYGYTF. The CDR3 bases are TGTGCCAGCAGTCACCAGGGAGACTATGGCTACACCTTC.

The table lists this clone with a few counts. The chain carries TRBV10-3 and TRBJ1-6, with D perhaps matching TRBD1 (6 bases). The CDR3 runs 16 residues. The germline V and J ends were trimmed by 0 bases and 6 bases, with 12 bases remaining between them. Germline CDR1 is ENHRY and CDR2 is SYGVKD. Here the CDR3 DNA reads TGTGCCATCAGTGAGTCTTTGGACAGTTTTAATTCACCCCTCCACTTT. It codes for CAISESLDSFNSPLHF.

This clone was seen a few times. CDR3 sequence reads: CASSESPDMQLFF. CDR3 DNA: TGTGCCAGCAGTGAGTCCCCGGACATGCAACTGTTTTTT. This sequence joins TRBV13 and TRBJ1-4, with D perhaps TRBD1 (5 bases). The V gene lost 6 bases and the J gene lost 12 bases, with 17 bases spanning the gap. CDR3 size: 13 residues. Germline assignment: CDR1 PRHDT and CDR2 FYEKMQ (reference sequence).

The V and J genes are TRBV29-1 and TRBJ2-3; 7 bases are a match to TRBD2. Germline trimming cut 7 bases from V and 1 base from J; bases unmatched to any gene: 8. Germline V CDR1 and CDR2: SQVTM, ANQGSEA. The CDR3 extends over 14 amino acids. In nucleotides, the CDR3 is TGCAGCGCCGCGCGGGGGACTCGCACAGATACGCAGTATTTT. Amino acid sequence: CSAARGTRTDTQYF.

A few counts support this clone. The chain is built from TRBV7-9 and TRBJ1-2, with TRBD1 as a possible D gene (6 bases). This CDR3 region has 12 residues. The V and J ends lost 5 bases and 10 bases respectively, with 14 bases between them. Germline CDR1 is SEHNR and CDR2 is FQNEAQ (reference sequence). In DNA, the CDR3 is TGTGCCAGCAGCCCGGAAACAGGGCTCTACACCTTC. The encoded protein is CASSPETGLYTF.

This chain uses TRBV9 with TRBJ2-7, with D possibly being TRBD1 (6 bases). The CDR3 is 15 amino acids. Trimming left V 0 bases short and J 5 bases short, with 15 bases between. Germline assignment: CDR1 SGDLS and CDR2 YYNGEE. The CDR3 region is CASSVGTGLYHEQYF. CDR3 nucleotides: TGTGCCAGCAGCGTAGGAACAGGGCTATACCACGAGCAGTACTTC.

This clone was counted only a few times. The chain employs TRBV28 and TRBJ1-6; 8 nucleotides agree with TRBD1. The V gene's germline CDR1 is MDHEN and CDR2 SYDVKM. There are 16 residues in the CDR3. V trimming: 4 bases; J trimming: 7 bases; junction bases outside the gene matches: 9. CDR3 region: CASSSRQGRQNSPLHF. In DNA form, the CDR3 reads TGTGCCAGCAGTTCACGACAGGGGAGACAGAATTCACCCCTCCACTTT.

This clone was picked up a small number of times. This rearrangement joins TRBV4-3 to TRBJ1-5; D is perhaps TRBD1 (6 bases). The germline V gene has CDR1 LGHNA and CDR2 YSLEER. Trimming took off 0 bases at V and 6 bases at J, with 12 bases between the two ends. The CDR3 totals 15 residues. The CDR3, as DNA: TGCGCCAGCAGCCAAGAGCCACAGGACAGTCAGCCCCAGCATTTT. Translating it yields CASSQEPQDSQPQHF.

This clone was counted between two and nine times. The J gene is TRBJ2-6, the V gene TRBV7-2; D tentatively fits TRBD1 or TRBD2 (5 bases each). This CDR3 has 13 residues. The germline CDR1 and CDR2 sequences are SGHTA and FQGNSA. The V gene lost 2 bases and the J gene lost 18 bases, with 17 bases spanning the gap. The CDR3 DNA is TGTGCCAGCAGCTTATCCCGGGACGCTCGATCGACTTTC. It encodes CASSLSRDARSTF.